This T cell receptor (beta chain) was sequenced during a study of siplizumab effects on memory and regulatory T cells. This CDR3 comprises 14 residues. The germline CDR1 and CDR2 sequences are MDHEN and SYDVKM. Concerning this clone: The junction does not match germline at one end; this may be a read error.

Clones were read by immunoSEQ multiplex PCR, and TCRdb kept only the in-frame ones, dropping some. This sample carries roughly 62,000 clones, about 80% of them seen once, and the ten largest clones take over 0.4%. The chain couples TRBV28 to TRBJ2-3; TRBD2 is a possible D gene (7 bases). The TCR originated in a human donor in good health. Sequencing used memory CD4+ T cells sorted from blood. CDR3 bases: TGTGCCAGCACCACGGCGGGAGTCCGGGACACGTACCCTTTT. It encodes CASTTAGVRDTYPF.